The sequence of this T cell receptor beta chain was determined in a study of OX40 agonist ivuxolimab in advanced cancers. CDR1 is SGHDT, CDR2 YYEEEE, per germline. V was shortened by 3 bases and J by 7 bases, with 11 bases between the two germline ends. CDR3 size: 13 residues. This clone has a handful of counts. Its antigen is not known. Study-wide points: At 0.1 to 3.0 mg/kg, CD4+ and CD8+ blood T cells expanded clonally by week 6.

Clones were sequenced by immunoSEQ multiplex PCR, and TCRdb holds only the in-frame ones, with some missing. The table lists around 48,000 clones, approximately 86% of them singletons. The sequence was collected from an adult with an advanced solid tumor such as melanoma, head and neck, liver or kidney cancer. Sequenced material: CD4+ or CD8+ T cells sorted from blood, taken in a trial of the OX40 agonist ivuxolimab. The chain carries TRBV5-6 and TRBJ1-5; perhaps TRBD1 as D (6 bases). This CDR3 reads CASSSIGQQPQHF. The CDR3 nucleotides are TGTGCCAGCAGCTCGATTGGACAGCAGCCCCAGCATTTT.